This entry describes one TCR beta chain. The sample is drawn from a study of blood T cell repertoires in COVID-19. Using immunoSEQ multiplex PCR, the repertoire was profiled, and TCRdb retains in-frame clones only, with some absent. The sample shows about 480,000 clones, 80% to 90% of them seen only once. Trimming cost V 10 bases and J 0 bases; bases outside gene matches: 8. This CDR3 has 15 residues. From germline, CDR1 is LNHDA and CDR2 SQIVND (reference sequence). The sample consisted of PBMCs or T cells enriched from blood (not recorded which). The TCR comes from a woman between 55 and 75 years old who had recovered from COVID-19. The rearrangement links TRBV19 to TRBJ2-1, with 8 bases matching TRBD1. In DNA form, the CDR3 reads TGTGCCACCGAGATTGGACAGGGCTCCTACAATGAGCAGTTCTTC. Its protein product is CATEIGQGSYNEQFF.